This entry is about one T cell receptor beta chain. Its antigen target is currently unknown. There are no base qualities to consult, and no much larger clone falls within one base. The data were taken from a study of T cells in localized non-small cell lung cancer (dated by TCRdb to the early 2020s). Describing the broader study: The study analyzed T cell repertoires of 236 early-stage NSCLC patients, comparing tumors and uninvolved tumor-adjacent lungs. The cohort comprised 236 treatment-naïve NSCLC patients with resected, localized lung tumors. NSCLC patients had a mean age of approximately 66 years, and fewer than 150 were male and 107 female. Overall study results and their limits: Because multi-region tumor sequencing was not done, intratumor heterogeneity could not be ruled out. Longer overall survival was associated with higher blood T cell density, whereas shorter survival was associated with higher adjacent-lung clonality. Because the study design was exploratory, TCR variables were selected using unadjusted p-values without false-discovery rate correction. Uninvolved tumor-adjacent lung showed the highest T cell clonality, higher than tumor, which suggests more focused antigenic responses in the uninvolved tumor-adjacent lung. Of the top 100 tumor clones, a median of approximately 60 were detected in paired uninvolved adjacent lung; about 28 were also among that lung's top 100.

At diagnosis, peripheral blood, uninvolved tumor-adjacent lung and tumor were collected and stored as a combination of fresh-frozen and FFPE material. For TCR repertoire profiling, blood samples were analyzed in the form of peripheral blood mononuclear cells. According to the germline V gene (reference sequence), CDR1 reads LNHDA and CDR2 reads SQIVND. V loses 4 bases of germline sequence and J loses 0 bases, and the interval between the two ends is 11 bases. Spanning cysteine to phenylalanine, the CDR3 consists of 15 amino acids. Solely the CDR3 DNA is kept, with 45 bases framed from the first base. The immunoSEQ Assay was used to sequence TCR beta CDR3 regions from DNA. The authors' pipeline ran thus. To compute T cell density, TCR beta template counts were normalized to usable DNA, which was estimated by amplifying housekeeping genes. The preseqR package was used to estimate richness by extrapolating to 400,000 templates for PBMC samples and to 120,000 templates for tissue samples. Clonality was defined as one minus Pielou's evenness. Differential abundance testing on productive amino-acid clonotypes, with a minimum total count of 5 and an alpha of 0.1, was used to identify tissue-enriched TCRs. The Jaccard Index and the Morisita Overlap Index were used to quantify repertoire overlap between compartments. GLIPH clustered TCR beta CDR3s with public tetramer-defined viral CDR3s; viral motifs required at least three viral sequences plus V-gene enrichment. TCRdb mirrors the immuneACCESS table, restricted to in-frame sequences. Some clones are absent from its copies; in checked studies, under half trace to an unresolved V gene, and the reason for the others is unknown. V and J calls and clone size are copied from that table; D and trimming were computed from the DNA. This sample has 20,000 to 25,000 clones in its table, and less than 90% of those were observed once. Of the sample, less than 15% is held by the ten largest clones.

The chain employs TRBV19 and TRBJ2-3; the D gene cannot be named for sure. The receptor was derived from a female donor older than 55 with stage I lung adenocarcinoma. Here the sequenced sample was peripheral blood, taken before any cancer treatment. The nucleotides are TGTGCCAGTAGTACAGACACGATGAGCACAGATACGCAGTATTTT. It translates as CASSTDTMSTDTQYF.